Below, 11 T cell receptor beta chains from the same sample are listed, as sequenced in a study of immune evolution from preneoplasia to lung adenocarcinoma. Produced via immunoSEQ multiplex PCR; TCRdb's table is partial and in-frame only. The data contain around 3,500 clones, 45% to 50% of them singletons. Material: FFPE normal lung tissue adjacent to the tumor. The receptors derive from a person aged 45-65 years with lung adenocarcinoma.

The chain combines TRBV13 with TRBJ2-7; possible D gene TRBD1, 6 bases. Germline V lookup: CDR1 PRHDT, CDR2 FYEKMQ (reference sequence). This CDR3 has 14 amino acids. V was shortened by 5 bases and J by 3 bases, with 14 bases between the two germline ends. CDR3 nucleotide sequence: TGTGCCAGCAGCCCCAGGGACACGAGCTACGAGCAGTACTTC. It specifies CASSPRDTSYEQYF.

This chain uses TRBV28 with TRBJ2-3, with a tentative D call TRBD1 (5 bases). Germline V gene lookup returns CDR1 MDHEN and CDR2 SYDVKM. The CDR3 totals 14 residues. The germline V and J ends were trimmed by 3 bases and 3 bases, with 10 bases remaining between them. The CDR3 spells CASSLARVTDTQYF. The CDR3 region has the DNA TGTGCCAGCAGTTTGGCCAGGGTGACAGATACGCAGTATTTT.

This clone appeared a few times. V gene TRBV9 combines with J gene TRBJ1-2, with D possibly matching TRBD1 (5 bases). The CDR3 is 12 amino acids. CDR1 and CDR2 from the germline V gene are SGDLS and YYNGEE. The germline V and J ends were trimmed by 4 bases and 9 bases, with 13 bases remaining between them. The DNA of the CDR3 is TGTGCCAGCAGCTCCAACCAGGGAAGCTACACCTTC. It translates to CASSSNQGSYTF.

The chain joins TRBV19 to TRBJ1-4; possibly TRBD1 for D (5 bases). Germline CDR1 is LNHDA and CDR2 is SQIVND (reference sequence). This CDR3 has 15 amino acids. V lost 4 bases and J 2 bases, leaving 11 bases between the germline ends. The CDR3 here is CASSSATVTNEKLFF. The DNA for the CDR3 is TGTGCCAGTAGTAGTGCGACAGTCACTAATGAAAAACTGTTTTTT.

Judged by abundance, this clone is large (0.1 to 1%). Other DNA sequences in the same sample also yield this CDR3. V is TRBV29-1 and J is TRBJ2-1; 9 bases agree with TRBD2. The CDR3 is made up of 15 amino acids. The J segment lost 0 bases and the V segment lost 2 bases, leaving 2 bases of the junction unmatched. From germline, CDR1 is SQVTM and CDR2 ANQGSEA. The CDR3 sequence is CSVELSGSSYNEQFF. For the CDR3, the DNA is TGCAGCGTTGAACTTAGCGGGAGCTCCTACAATGAGCAGTTCTTC.

V and J are TRBV19 and TRBJ1-2, with 12 bases lining up with TRBD1. Germline values: CDR1 LNHDA, CDR2 SQIVND (reference sequence). The CDR3 has 17 amino acids. Losses at the gene ends were 5 bases for V and 7 bases for J; bases not matched to a gene: 14. The CDR3 bases are TGTGCCAGTAGTCGCCCTCCGGGGACAGGGGGCTTGTTTGGCTACACCTTC. Translated, it gives CASSRPPGTGGLFGYTF. Filled out from reference TRBV19 and TRBJ1-2, the complete variable domain reads DGGITQSPKYLFRKEGQNVTLSCEQNLNHDAMYWYRQDPGQGLRLIYYSQIVNDFQKGDIAEGYSVSREKKESFPLTVTSAQKNPTAFYLCASSRPPGTGGLFGYTFGSGTRLTVV.

This clone was seen only a few times. The chain couples TRBV27 to TRBJ2-6, with 12 nucleotides matching TRBD1. The germline V gene encodes CDR1 MNHEY and CDR2 SMNVEV (reference sequence). This CDR3 spans 16 amino acids. The V gene end was trimmed by 6 bases and the J gene end by 3 bases; junction bases not matched to a gene: 3. Here the CDR3 reads CASRGQGALGANVLTF. CDR3 DNA sequence: TGTGCCAGCAGGGGACAGGGGGCGCTTGGGGCCAACGTCCTGACTTTC.

The chain joins TRBV16 to TRBJ1-1, with D possibly TRBD1 on 6 matching bases. The CDR3 is 15 residues long. Germline V gene lookup returns CDR1 KGHSY and CDR2 FQNENV. The ends were cut back, 1 base at V and 1 base at J, with 10 bases in the middle. This chain's CDR3 is CASSQFTGTNTEAFF. The CDR3 region has the DNA TGTGCCAGCAGCCAATTTACAGGGACGAACACTGAAGCTTTCTTT.

The chain is built from TRBV29-1 and TRBJ2-1; D is undetermined. Germline lookup yields CDR1 SQVTM and CDR2 ANQGSEA. The CDR3 spans 11 residues. V was clipped by 5 bases and J by 8 bases, with 10 bases between them. The CDR3, as DNA: TGCAGCGTTTCCCTAACGGATGAGCAGTTCTTC. Translating it yields CSVSLTDEQFF.

V and J are TRBV5-1 and TRBJ1-4, with D unresolved. Germline loops: CDR1 SGHRS, CDR2 YFSETQ. The CDR3 consists of 14 residues. V gave up 2 bases and J gave up 0 bases, with 5 bases separating them. For the CDR3, the DNA is TGCGCCAGCAGCTTTGGTTCAACTAATGAAAAACTGTTTTTT. Amino acid sequence: CASSFGSTNEKLFF.

The V and J genes are TRBV5-6 and TRBJ1-3, with TRBD1 matching 7 bases. The CDR3 spans 13 residues. Germline CDR1 reads SGHDT; CDR2 reads YYEEEE. After removal of 4 bases from V and 2 bases from J, the junction contained 0 bases not matched to a gene. The CDR3 DNA sequence: TGTGCCAGCAGCAGGGGGCCTGGAAACACCATATATTTT. It yields the protein CASSRGPGNTIYF.